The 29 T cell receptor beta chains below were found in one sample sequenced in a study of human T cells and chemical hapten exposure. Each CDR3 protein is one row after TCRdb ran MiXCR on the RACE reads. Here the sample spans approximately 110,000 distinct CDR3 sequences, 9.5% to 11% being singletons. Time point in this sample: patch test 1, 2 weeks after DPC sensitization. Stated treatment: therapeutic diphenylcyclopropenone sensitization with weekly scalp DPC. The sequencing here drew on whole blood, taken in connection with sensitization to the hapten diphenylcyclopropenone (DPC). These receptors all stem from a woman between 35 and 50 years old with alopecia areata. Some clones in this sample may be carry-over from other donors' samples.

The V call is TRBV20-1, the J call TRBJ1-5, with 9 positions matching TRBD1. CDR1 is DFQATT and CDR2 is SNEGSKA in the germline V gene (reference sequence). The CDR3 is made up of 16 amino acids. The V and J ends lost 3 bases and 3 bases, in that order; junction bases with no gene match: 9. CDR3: CSASPQQGAYNQPQHF. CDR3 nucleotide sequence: TGCAGTGCTAGCCCCCAACAGGGGGCGTACAATCAGCCCCAGCATTTT.

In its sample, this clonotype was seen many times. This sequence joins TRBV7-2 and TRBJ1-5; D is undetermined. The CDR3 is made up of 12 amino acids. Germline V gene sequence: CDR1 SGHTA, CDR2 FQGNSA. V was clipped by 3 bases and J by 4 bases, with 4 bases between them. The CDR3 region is CASSFQNQPQHF. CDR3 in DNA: TGTGCCAGCAGCTTTCAGAATCAGCCCCAGCATTTT.

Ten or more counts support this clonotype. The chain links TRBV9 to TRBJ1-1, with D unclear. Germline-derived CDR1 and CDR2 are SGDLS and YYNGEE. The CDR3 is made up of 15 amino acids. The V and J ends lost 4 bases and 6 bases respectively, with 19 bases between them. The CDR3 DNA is TGTGCCAGCAGCCCCAGACCGTACGGAGGGTCTGAAGCTTTCTTT. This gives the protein CASSPRPYGGSEAFF.

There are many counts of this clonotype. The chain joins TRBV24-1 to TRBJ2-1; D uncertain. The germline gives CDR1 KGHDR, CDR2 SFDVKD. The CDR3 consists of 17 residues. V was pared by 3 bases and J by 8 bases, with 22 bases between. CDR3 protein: CATSDPAFSPSGDEQFF. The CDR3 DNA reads TGTGCCACCAGTGATCCTGCCTTTTCTCCGAGTGGTGATGAGCAGTTCTTC.

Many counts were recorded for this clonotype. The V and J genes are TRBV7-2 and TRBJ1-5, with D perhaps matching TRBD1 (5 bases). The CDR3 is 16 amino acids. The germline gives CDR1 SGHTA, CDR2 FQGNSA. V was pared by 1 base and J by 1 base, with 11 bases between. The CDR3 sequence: CASSLEGTTSNQPQHF. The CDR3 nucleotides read TGTGCCAGCAGCTTAGAAGGGACGACGAGCAATCAGCCCCAGCATTTT.

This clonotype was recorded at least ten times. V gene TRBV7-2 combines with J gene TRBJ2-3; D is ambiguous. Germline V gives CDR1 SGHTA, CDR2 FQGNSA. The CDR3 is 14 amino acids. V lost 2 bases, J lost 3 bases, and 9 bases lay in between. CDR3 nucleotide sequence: TGTGCCAGCAGCTTAAACCCAACTACAGATACGCAGTATTTT. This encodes CASSLNPTTDTQYF.

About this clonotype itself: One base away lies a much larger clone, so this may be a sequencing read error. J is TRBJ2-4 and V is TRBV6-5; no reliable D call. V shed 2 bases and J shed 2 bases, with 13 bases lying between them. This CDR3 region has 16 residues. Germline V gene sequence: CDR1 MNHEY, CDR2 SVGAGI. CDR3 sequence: CASSYTIARSKNIQYF. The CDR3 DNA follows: TGTGCCAGCAGTTACACGATTGCCAGGTCCAAAAACATTCAGTACTTC.

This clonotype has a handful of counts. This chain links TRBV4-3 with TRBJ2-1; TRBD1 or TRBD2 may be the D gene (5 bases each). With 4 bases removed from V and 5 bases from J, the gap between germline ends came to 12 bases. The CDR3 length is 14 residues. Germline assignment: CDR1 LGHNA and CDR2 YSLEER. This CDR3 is CASSRGTADNEQFF. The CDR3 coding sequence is TGCGCCAGCAGCCGGGGGACGGCCGACAATGAGCAGTTCTTC.

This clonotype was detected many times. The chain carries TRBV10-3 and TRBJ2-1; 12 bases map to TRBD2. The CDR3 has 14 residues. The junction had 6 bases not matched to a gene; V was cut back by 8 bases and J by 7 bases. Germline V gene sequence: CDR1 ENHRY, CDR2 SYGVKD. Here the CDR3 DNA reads TGTGCCATCCAGGGGACTAGCGGGTGGAATGAGCAGTTCTTC. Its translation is CAIQGTSGWNEQFF.

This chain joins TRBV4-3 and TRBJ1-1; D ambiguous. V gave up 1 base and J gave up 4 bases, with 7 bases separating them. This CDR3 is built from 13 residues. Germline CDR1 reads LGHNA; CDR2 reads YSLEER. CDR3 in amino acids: CASSQGDGTEAFF. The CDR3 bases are TGCGCCAGCAGCCAAGGTGACGGCACTGAAGCTTTCTTT.

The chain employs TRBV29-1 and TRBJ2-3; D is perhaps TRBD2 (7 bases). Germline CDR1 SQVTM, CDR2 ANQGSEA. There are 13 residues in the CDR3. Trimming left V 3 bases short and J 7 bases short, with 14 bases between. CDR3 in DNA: TGCAGCGTTGATTCGGGGGGCGGTTATACGCAGTATTTT. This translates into CSVDSGGGYTQYF.

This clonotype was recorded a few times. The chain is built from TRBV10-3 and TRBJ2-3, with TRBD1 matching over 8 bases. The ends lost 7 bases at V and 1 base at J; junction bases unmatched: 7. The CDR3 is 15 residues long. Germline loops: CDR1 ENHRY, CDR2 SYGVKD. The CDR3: CAITQKGQGTDTQYF. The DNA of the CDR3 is TGTGCCATCACCCAAAAGGGACAGGGCACAGATACGCAGTATTTT.

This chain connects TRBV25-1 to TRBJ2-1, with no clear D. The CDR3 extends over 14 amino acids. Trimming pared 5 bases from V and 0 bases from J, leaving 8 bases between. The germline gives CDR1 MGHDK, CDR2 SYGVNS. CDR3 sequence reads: CASSKPSSYNEQFF. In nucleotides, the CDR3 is TGTGCCAGCAGTAAACCGAGCTCCTACAATGAGCAGTTCTTC.

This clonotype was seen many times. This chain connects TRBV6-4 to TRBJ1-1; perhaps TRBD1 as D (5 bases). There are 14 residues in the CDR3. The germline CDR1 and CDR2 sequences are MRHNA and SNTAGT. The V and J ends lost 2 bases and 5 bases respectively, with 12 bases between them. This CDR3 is CASSDGGWSTEAFF. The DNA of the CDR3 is TGTGCCAGCAGTGACGGGGGGTGGAGTACTGAAGCTTTCTTT.

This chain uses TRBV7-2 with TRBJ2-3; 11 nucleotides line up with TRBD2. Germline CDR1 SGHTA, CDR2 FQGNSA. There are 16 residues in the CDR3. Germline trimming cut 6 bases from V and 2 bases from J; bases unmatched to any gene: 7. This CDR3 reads CTSRPPGLAATDTQYF. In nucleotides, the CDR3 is TGTACCAGCAGGCCCCCGGGACTAGCGGCCACAGATACGCAGTATTTT.

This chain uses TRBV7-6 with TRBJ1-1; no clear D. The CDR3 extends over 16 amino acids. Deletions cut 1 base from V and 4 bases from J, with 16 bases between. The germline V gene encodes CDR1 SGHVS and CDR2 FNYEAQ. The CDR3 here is CASSLGSAPRGTEAFF. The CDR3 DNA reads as TGTGCCAGCAGCTTAGGTTCGGCACCCCGGGGCACTGAAGCTTTCTTT.

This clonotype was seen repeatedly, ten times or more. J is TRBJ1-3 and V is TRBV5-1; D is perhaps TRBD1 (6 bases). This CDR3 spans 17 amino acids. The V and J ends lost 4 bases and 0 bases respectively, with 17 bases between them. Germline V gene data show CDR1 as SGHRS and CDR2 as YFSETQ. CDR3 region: CASSPDPRDISGNTIYF. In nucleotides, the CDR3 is TGCGCCAGCAGCCCCGACCCCCGGGACATCTCTGGAAACACCATATATTTT.

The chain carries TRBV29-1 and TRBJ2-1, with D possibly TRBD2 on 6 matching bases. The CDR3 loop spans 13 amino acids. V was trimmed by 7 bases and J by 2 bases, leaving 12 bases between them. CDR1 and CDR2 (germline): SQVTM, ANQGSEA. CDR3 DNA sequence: TGCAGCGCCTTAGCGGCAACCTACAATGAGCAGTTCTTC. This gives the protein CSALAATYNEQFF.

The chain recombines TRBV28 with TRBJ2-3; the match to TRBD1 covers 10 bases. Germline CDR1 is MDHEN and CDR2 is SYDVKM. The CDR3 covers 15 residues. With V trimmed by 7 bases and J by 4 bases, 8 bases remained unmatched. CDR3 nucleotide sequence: TGTGCCAGCAATCGACAGGGGGCAGGGTCAGATACGCAGTATTTT. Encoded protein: CASNRQGAGSDTQYF.

The CDR3 here is CSVVARIQAPGDTQYF. In nucleotides, the CDR3 is TGCAGCGTTGTGGCAAGGATTCAGGCCCCGGGAGATACGCAGTATTTT. The rearrangement links TRBV29-1 to TRBJ2-3; D is unresolved. The CDR3 has 16 amino acids. Between the trimmed V and J ends, which lost 4 bases and 5 bases, there was a span of 22 bases. CDR1 is SQVTM, CDR2 ANQGSEA, per germline.

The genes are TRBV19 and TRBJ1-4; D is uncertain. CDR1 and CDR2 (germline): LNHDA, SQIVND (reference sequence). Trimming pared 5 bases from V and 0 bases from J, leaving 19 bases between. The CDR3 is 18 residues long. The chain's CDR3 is CASSVRHSVTATNEKLFF. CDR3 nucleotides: TGTGCCAGTAGTGTCCGACACTCGGTAACCGCAACTAATGAAAAACTGTTTTTT.

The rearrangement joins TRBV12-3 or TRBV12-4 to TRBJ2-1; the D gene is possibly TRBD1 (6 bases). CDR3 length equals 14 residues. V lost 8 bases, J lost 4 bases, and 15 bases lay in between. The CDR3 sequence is CASRRDTLYNEQFF. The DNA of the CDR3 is TGTGCCAGCCGCCGGGACACCCTTTACAATGAGCAGTTCTTC.

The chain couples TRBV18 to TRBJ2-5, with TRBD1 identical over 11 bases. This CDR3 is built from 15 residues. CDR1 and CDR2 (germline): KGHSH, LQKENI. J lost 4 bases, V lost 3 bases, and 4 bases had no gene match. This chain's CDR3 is CASSPGTGGGETQYF. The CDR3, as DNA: TGTGCCAGCTCACCCGGGACAGGGGGAGGAGAGACCCAGTACTTC. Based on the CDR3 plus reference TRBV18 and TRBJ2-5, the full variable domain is NAGVMQNPRHLVRRRGQEARLRCSPMKGHSHVYWYRQLPEEGLKFMVYLQKENIIDESGMPKERFSAEFPKEGPSILRIQQVVRGDSAAYFCASSPGTGGGETQYFGPGTRLLVL.

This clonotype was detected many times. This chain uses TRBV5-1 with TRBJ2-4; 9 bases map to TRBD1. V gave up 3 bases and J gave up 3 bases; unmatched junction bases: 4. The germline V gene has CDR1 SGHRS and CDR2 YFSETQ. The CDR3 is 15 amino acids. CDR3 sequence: CASSSATGGKNIQYF. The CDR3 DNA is TGCGCCAGCAGCTCGGCGACAGGGGGCAAAAACATTCAGTACTTC.

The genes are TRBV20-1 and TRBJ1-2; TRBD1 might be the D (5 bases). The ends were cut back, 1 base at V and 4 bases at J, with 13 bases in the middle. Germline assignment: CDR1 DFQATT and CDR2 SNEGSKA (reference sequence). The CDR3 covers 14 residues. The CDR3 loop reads CSARVGTRSYGYTF. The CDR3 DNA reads TGCAGTGCTAGAGTCGGGACCCGGAGCTATGGCTACACCTTC.

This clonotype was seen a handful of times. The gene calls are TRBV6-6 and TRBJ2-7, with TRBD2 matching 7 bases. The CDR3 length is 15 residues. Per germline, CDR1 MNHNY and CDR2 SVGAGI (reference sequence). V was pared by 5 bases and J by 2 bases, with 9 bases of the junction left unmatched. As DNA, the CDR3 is TGTGCCAGCAGTGGGCAGGCTAGCGGTACCTACGAGCAGTACTTC. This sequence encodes CASSGQASGTYEQYF.

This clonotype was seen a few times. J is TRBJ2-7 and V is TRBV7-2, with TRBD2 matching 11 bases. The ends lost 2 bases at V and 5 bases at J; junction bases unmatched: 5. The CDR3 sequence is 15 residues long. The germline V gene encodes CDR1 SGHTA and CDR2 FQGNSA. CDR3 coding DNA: TGTGCCAGCAGCTTATCGGTAGCGGGGGGGCACGAGCAGTACTTC. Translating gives CASSLSVAGGHEQYF.

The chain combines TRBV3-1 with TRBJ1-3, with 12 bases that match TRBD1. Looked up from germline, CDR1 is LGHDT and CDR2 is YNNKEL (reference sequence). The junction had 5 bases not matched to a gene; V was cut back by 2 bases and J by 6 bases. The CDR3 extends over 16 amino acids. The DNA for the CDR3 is TGTGCCAGCAGCCAATGGGACAGGGGGCCCCTAAACACCATATATTTT. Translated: CASSQWDRGPLNTIYF.

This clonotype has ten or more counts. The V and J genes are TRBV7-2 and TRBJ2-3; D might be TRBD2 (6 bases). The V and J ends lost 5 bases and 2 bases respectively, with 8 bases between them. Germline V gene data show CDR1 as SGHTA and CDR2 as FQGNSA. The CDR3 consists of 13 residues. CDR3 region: CASSLDYTDTQYF. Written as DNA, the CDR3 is TGTGCCAGCAGCCTGGACTACACAGATACGCAGTATTTT.